Sequencing of this TCR beta chain was carried out in a study of cytomegalovirus exposure and HLA in healthy donors. Study conclusions and caveats: Later on, an analysis showed TCR association rates differing by HLA locus, with DRB1 the most and HLA-C the fewest. There were some V segments, including TRBV6-2 and TRBV6-3, excluded as indistinguishable.

The PCR used 60 Vbeta and 13 Jbeta primers. The protocol was immunoSEQ multiplex PCR, while the TCRdb copy is restricted to in-frame clones and leaves out a portion. The listing records 70,000 to 80,000 clones. The CDR3 is 14 amino acids. J gave up 1 base and V 4 bases, and 2 bases lay outside the gene matches. Per the germline V gene, CDR1 is SQVTM and CDR2 is ANQGSEA. For this clone: Its antigen is as yet unknown.

Material for sequencing was PBMCs. The clonotype was recovered from a man aged 35-49 years in good health and CMV-seronegative. This chain links TRBV29-1 with TRBJ2-5; 11 bases are a match to TRBD1. The CDR3 loop reads CSVGGTGGQETQYF. The CDR3 DNA follows: TGCAGCGTTGGGGGGACAGGGGGCCAAGAGACCCAGTACTTC.